This T cell receptor beta chain appears in the sequencing data of a study of blood T cell repertoires in COVID-19 (dated by TCRdb to 2020 to 2022). Notes on the research overall: Samples from collaborators originated in the United States, Italy and Spain and spanned both the acute and convalescent phases of COVID-19. Samples came from the ongoing ImmuneRACE study (first 160 participants) plus 1,254 subjects from 6 global collaborators. A de-identified subject ID, COVID-19 status, age in years and sex were almost always included in the sample metadata. HLA class I and class II types, where available, came from metadata supplied by the sample provider rather than from assay-based typing. The dataset comprised deeply sampled blood TCRbeta repertoires from subjects exposed to, actively infected with, or recovered from COVID-19. The material from the prospective study consisted of cDNA or gDNA derived from T cells, B-cell-depleted T cells, or PBMCs. The repertoires were released in a freely available public database meant as a resource for research on the immune response to SARS-CoV-2.

TCRbeta CDR3 regions were amplified from genomic DNA using the immunoSEQ Assay, a bias-controlled multiplex PCR. Under the source paper's analysis protocol: Nucleated cell counts per sample were estimated from amplification of reference gene primers within the assay. Sequence reads were collapsed and filtered to measure the absolute abundance of every unique TCRbeta CDR3 rearrangement. For each sample, productive Simpson clonality was calculated as the square root of Simpson's diversity index across productive rearrangements. The table comes from immuneACCESS by way of TCRdb, which keeps in-frame sequences with V and J called. Part of the clones is missing from these tables; in studies checked, under half for an unresolved V gene and the rest for unknown reasons. From that table come the V and J calls and clone size; the DNA was used to work out D and trimming. The sample data list fewer than 200,000 clones, and 80% to 90% of these were observed just once. The ten largest clones capture under 2% of the sample.

Points on this clone: It has no known antigen specificity. No base quality values were provided; no much bigger clone lies one nucleotide off.

Another Seattle source contributed samples from volunteer blood donors who had recovered from COVID-19. Each collaborating institution followed its own protocols to collect whole blood in K2EDTA tubes. For TCRbeta analysis, collaborator samples were shipped as frozen whole blood, as isolated PBMCs, or as DNA extracted from either sample type. Per the germline V gene, SGHTA is the CDR1 and FQGNSA is the CDR2. From cysteine to phenylalanine, the CDR3 is 14 amino acids long. Just CDR3 DNA is preserved here, 42 bases in frame from base 1. V and J are truncated by 2 bases and 5 bases respectively, leaving an intervening sequence of 12 bases. On the study overall, not on this receptor specifically: How much clinical and demographic metadata was included differed by source and by participant, and the metadata was provided uncurated.

Sequenced material: peripheral blood. The sequence joins TRBV7-2 to TRBJ2-5; the D gene is possibly TRBD1, with 5 bases matching. This TCR was recovered from a man between 18 and 35 years old who had recovered from COVID-19. The CDR3 region: CASSLRQLSETQYF. Read as DNA, the sequence is TGTGCCAGCAGCTTAAGACAGCTCAGTGAGACCCAGTACTTC.